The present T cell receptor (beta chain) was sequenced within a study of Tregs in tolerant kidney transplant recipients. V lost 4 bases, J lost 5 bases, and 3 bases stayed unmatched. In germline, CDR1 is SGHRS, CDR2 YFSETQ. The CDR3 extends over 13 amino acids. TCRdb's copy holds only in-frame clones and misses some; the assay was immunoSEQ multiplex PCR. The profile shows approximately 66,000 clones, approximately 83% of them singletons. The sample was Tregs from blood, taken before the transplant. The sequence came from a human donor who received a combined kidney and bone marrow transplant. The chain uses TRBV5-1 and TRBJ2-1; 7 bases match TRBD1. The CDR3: CASSPDRHNEQFF. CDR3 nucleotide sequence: TGCGCCAGCAGCCCGGACAGGCACAATGAGCAGTTCTTC.